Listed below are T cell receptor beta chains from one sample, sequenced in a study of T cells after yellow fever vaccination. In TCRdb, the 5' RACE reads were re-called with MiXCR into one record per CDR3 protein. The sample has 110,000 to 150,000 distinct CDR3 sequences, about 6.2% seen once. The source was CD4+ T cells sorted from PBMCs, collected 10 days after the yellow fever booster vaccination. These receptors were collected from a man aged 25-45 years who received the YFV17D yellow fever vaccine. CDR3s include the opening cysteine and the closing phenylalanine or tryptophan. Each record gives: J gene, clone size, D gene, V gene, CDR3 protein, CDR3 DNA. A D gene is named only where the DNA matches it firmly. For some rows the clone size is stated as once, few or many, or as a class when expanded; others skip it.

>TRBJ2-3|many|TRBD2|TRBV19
CASSLTSGSSTDTQYF
TGTGCCAGTAGTTTGACTAGCGGGAGTAGCACAGATACGCAGTATTTT
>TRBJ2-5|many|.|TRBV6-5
CASSHGGGIQETQYF
TGTGCCAGCAGTCACGGAGGCGGTATACAAGAGACCCAGTACTTC
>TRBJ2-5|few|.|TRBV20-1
CSARVATSLQETQYF
TGCAGTGCTAGAGTCGCAACCTCCCTTCAAGAGACCCAGTACTTC
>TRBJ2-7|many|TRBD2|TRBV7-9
CASSSLGGSYEQYF
TGTGCCAGCAGCTCCCTCGGCGGGAGCTACGAGCAGTACTTC
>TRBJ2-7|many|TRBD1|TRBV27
CASSLSSGTGSYEQYF
TGTGCCAGCAGTCTCAGTTCCGGGACAGGCTCCTACGAGCAGTACTTC
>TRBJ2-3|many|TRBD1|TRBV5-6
CASSPGTADTQYF
TGTGCCAGCAGCCCCGGGACAGCAGATACGCAGTATTTT
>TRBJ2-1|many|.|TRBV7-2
CASRFGSPLYNEQFF
TGTGCCAGCAGATTTGGGAGTCCCCTTTACAATGAGCAGTTCTTC
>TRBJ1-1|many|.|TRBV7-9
CASSLRTVNTEAFF
TGTGCCAGCAGCTTACGGACAGTGAACACTGAAGCTTTCTTT
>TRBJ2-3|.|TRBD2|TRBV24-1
CATSDLELLSFHRGADTQYF
TGTGCCACCAGTGACCTCGAGCTCCTCTCGTTTCACCGGGGGGCAGATACGCAGTATTTT
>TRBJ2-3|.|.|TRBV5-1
CASRGTGPTDTQYF
TGCGCCAGCAGAGGGACGGGCCCGACAGATACGCAGTATTTT
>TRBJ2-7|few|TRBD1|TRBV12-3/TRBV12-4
CASRTGTGTGEQYF
TGTGCCAGCAGAACCGGGACAGGGACAGGCGAGCAGTACTTC
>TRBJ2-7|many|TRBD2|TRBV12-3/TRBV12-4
CASSRTSYEQYF
TGTGCCAGCAGTCGGACTAGCTACGAGCAGTACTTC
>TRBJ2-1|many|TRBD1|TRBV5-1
CASSLVTGGRNEQFF
TGCGCCAGCAGCTTGGTCACAGGGGGTCGGAATGAGCAGTTCTTC
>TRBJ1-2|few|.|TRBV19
CASSLQNYGYTF
TGTGCCAGTAGTCTCCAGAACTATGGCTACACCTTC
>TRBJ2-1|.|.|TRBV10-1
CAWPEGDKFF
TGCGCCTGGCCGGAGGGGGATAAGTTCTTC
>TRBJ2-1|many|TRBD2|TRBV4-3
CASSRKAGGAALEFF
TGCGCCAGCAGCCGGAAAGCGGGAGGAGCTGCGCTAGAGTTCTTC
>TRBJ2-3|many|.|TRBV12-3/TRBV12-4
CASSTLSRGFPDTQYF
TGTGCCAGCAGCACCCTGTCCCGGGGGTTCCCAGATACGCAGTATTTT
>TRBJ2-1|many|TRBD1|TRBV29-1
CSVWTGVSNEQFF
TGCAGCGTCTGGACAGGGGTATCTAATGAGCAGTTCTTC
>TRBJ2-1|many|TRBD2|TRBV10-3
CAISVRTSGRAGDEQFF
TGTGCCATCAGCGTCCGGACTAGCGGGAGGGCCGGGGATGAGCAGTTCTTC
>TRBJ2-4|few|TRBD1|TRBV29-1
CSVGQDGIQYF
TGCAGCGTGGGACAGGACGGCATTCAGTACTTC
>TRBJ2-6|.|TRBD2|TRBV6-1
CASSSGGAGANVLTF
TGTGCCAGCAGCTCCGGGGGGGCTGGGGCCAACGTCCTGACTTTC
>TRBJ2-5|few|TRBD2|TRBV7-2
CASSLGGTRGETQYF
TGTGCCAGCAGCTTAGGGGGGACTAGGGGGGAGACCCAGTACTTC
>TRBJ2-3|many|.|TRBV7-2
CASSLEFTDTQYF
TGTGCCAGCAGCTTAGAGTTCACAGATACGCAGTATTTT
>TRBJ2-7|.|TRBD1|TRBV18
CASSGTGRYEQYF
TGTGCCAGCTCAGGGACAGGTCGGTACGAGCAGTACTTC
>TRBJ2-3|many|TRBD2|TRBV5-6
CASSLSGRAGDTQYF
TGTGCCAGCAGCTTAAGCGGGAGGGCCGGTGATACGCAGTATTTT
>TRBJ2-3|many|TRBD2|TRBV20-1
CSARVTGGADTQYF
TGCAGTGCTAGAGTTACGGGAGGGGCAGATACGCAGTATTTT